The T cell receptor beta chain described here comes from a study of blood T cells in healthy people across ages. The V gene lost 5 bases and the J gene lost 5 bases, with 19 bases spanning the gap. The CDR3 runs to 15 residues. Each donor had around 9.8 milliliters of peripheral blood drawn. Researchers isolated at least 6 million PBMCs per sample. The authors ran a second PCR of about 6 to 11 cycles using a sample-barcoded 5' primer and a J-beta primer mix. TCRdb itself ran the 5' RACE reads through MiXCR, one entry per CDR3 protein. The profile shows about 800,000 distinct CDR3 sequences, 25% of them singletons. This same sample was also part of a study on T cells of mothers and their children. This second study notes: A few healthy Caucasian mothers, along with their six children, were the donors. With unrelated pairs as the comparison, related mother-child pairs had a slightly higher overlap that was not significant.

J is TRBJ2-7 and V is TRBV12-3 or TRBV12-4; the D call may be TRBD1 or TRBD2 (5 bases each). Sequencing was performed on blood. The TCR originated in a boy aged 5-17 years in good health. The CDR3 DNA reads TGTGCCAGCAGTCGGGGCGACAGCAACTCGGACGAGCAGTACTTC. As protein: CASSRGDSNSDEQYF.